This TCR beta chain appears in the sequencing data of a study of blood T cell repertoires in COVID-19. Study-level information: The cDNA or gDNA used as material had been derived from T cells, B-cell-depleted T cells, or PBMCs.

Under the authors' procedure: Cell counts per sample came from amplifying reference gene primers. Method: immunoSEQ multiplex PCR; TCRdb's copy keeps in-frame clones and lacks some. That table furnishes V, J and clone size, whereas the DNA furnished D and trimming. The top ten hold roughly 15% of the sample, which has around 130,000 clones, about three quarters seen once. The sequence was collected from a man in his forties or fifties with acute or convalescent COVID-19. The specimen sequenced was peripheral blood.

DNA for the CDR3: TGTGCCAGCAGTCCCCCAGGGGGGAGGACTGAAGCTTTCTTT. This gives the protein CASSPPGGRTEAFF. The gene calls are TRBV6-5 and TRBJ1-1; TRBD1 matches 7 bases. The CDR3 has 14 residues. The ends lost 5 bases at V and 5 bases at J; junction bases unmatched: 8. The germline V gene has CDR1 MNHEY and CDR2 SVGAGI.